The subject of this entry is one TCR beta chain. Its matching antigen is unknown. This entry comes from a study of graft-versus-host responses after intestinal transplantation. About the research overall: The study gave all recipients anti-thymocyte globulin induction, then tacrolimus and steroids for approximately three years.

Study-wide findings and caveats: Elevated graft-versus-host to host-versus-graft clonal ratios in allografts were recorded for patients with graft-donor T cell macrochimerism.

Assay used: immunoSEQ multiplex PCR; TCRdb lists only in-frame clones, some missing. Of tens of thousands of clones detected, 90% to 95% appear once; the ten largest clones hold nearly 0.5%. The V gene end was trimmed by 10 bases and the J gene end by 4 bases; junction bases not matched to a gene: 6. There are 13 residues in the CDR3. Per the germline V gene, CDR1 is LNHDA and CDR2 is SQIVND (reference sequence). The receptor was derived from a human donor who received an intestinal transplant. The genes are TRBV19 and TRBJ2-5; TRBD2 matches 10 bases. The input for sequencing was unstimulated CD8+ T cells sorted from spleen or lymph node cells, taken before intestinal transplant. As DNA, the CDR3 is TGTGCCATCGGACTAGCGGTAGGAGAGACCCAGTACTTC. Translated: CAIGLAVGETQYF.